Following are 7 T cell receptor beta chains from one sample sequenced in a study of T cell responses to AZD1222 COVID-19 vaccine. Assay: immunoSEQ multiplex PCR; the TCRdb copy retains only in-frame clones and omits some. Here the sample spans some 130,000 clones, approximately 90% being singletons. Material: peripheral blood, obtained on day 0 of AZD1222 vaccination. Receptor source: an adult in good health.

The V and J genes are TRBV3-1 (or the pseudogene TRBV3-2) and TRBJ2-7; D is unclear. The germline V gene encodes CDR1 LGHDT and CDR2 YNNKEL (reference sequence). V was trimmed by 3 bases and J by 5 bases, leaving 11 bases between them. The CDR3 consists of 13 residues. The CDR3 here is CASSHPELNEQYF. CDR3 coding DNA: TGTGCCAGCAGCCACCCAGAGTTGAACGAGCAGTACTTC.

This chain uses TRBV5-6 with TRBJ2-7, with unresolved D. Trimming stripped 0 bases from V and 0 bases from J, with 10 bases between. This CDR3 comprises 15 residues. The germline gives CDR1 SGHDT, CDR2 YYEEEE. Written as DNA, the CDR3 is TGTGCCAGCAGCTTGGCCTGGGATTACTCCTACGAGCAGTACTTC. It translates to CASSLAWDYSYEQYF.

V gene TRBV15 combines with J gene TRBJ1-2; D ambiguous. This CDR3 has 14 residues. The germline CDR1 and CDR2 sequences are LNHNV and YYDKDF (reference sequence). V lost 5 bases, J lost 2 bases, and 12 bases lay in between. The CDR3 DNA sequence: TGTGCCACCAGCGGCTTGACAAGGAACTATGGCTACACCTTC. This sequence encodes CATSGLTRNYGYTF. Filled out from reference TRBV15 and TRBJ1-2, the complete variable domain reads DAMVIQNPRYQVTQFGKPVTLSCSQTLNHNVMYWYQQKSSQAPKLLFHYYDKDFNNEADTPDNFQSRRPNTSFCFLDIRSPGLGDTAMYLCATSGLTRNYGYTFGSGTRLTVV.

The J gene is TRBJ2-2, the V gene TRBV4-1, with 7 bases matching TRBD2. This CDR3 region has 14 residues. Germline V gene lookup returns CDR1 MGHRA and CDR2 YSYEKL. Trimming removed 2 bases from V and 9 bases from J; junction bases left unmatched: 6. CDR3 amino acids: CASSQILASRELFF. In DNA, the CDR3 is TGCGCCAGCAGCCAAATACTAGCGTCCCGGGAGCTGTTTTTT.

The CDR3 sequence is CASSSAGARYNEQFF. CDR3 DNA: TGTGCCAGCAGTTCGGCGGGGGCCCGATACAATGAGCAGTTCTTC. The chain has TRBV6-5 and TRBJ2-1; D might be TRBD2 (7 bases). V lost 4 bases and J lost 4, with 14 bases in between. Germline CDR1 is MNHEY and CDR2 is SVGAGI. This CDR3 is 15 amino acids long.

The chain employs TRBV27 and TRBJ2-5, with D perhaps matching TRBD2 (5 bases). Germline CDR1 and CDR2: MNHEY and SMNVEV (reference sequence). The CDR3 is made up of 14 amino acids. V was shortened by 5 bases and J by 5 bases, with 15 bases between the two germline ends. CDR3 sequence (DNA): TGTGCCAGCAGTACCAAGACCTCGGGGGAGACCCAGTACTTC. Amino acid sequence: CASSTKTSGETQYF.

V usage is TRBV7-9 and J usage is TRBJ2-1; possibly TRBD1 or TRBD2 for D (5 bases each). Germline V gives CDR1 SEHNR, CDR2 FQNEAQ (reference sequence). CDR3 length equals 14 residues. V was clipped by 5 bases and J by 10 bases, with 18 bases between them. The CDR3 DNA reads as TGTGCCAGCAGCCCCCCCGATGGGGGTGAAGAGCAGTTCTTC. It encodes CASSPPDGGEEQFF.